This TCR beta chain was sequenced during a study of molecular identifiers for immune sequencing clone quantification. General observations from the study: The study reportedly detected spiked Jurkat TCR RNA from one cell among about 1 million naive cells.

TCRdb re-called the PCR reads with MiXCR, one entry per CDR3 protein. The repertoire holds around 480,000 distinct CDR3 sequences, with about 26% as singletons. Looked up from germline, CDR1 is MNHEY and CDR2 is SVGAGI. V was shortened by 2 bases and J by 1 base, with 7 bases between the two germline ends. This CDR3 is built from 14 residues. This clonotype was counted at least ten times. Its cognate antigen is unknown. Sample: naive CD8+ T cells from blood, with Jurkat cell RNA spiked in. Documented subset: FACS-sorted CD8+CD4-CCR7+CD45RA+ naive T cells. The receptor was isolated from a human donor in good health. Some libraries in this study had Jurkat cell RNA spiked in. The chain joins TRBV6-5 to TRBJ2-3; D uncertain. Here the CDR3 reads CASSYGQGTDTQYF. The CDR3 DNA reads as TGTGCCAGCAGTTACGGGCAGGGCACAGATACGCAGTATTTT.